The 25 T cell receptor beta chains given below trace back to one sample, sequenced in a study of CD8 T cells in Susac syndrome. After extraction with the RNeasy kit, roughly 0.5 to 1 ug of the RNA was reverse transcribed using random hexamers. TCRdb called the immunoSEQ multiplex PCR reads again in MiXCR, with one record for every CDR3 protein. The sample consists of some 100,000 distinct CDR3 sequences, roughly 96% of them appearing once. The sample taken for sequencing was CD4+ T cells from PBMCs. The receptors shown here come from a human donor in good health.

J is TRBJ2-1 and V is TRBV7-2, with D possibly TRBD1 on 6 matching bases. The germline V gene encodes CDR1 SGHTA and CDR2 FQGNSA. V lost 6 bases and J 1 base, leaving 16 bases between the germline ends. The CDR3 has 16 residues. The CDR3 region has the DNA TGTGCCAGCAGACTTCTGGGGGCGAGGTCCTACAATGAGCAGTTCTTC. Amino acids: CASRLLGARSYNEQFF.

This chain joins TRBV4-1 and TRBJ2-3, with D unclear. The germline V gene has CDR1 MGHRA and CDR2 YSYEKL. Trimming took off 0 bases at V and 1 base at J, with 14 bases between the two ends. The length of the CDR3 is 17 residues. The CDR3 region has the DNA TGCGCCAGCAGCCAAGATCGCTCGGGTCCTGGCACAGATACGCAGTATTTT. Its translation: CASSQDRSGPGTDTQYF.

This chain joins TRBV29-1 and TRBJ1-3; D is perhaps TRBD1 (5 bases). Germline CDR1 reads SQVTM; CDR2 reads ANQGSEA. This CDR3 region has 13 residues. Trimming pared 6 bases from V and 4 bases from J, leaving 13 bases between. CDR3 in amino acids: CSVAENRGNTIYF. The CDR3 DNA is TGCAGCGTCGCGGAGAACAGGGGAAACACCATATATTTT.

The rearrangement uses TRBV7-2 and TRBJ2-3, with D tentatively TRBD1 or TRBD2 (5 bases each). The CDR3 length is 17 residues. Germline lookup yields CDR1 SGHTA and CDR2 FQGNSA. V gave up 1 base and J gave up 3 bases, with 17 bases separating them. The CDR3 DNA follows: TGTGCCAGCAGCTTAGGGCAGGGCGGGTCGGTGACAGATACGCAGTATTTT. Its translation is CASSLGQGGSVTDTQYF.

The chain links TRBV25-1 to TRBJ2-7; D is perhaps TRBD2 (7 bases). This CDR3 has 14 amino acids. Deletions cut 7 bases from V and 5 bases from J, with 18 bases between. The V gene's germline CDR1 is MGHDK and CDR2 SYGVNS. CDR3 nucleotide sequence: TGTGCCAGCAAAGGAGGGGGGGCGGTCAACGAGCAGTACTTC. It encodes CASKGGGAVNEQYF.

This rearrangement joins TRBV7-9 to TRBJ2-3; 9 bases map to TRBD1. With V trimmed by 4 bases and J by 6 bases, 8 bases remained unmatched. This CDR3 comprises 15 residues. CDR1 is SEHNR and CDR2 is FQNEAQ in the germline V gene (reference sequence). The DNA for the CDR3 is TGTGCCAGCAGCTCGGACAGGGGCAGTAGGGATACGCAGTATTTT. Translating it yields CASSSDRGSRDTQYF.

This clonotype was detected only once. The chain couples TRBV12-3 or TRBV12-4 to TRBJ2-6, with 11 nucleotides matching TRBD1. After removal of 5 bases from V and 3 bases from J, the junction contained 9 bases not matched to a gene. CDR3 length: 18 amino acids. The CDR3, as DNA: TGTGCCAGCAGTCTAGGACAGGGGGCGTCAGGTGGGGCCAACGTCCTGACTTTC. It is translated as CASSLGQGASGGANVLTF.

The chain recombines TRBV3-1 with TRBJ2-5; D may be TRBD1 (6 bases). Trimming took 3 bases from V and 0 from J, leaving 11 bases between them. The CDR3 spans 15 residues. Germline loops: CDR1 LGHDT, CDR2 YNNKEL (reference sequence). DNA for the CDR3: TGTGCCAGCAGCCAGCAGGGGCTGGACCAAGAGACCCAGTACTTC. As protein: CASSQQGLDQETQYF.

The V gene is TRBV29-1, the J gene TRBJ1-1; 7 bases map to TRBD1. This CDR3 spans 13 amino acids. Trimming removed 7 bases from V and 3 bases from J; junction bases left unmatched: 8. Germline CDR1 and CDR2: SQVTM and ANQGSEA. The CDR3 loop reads CSANRGIDTEAFF. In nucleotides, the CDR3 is TGCAGCGCCAACAGGGGTATTGACACTGAAGCTTTCTTT. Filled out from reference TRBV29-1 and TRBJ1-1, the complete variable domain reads SAVISQKPSRDICQRGTSLTIQCQVDSQVTMMFWYRQQPGQSLTLIATANQGSEATYESGFVIDKFPISRPNLTFSTLTVSNMSPEDSSIYLCSANRGIDTEAFFGQGTRLTVV.

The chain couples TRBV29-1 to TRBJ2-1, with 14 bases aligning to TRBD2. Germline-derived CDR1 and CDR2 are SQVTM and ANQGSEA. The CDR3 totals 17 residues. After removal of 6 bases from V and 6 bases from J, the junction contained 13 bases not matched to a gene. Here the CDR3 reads CSVDTGTSGRGVNEQFF. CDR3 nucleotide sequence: TGCAGCGTGGACACGGGGACTAGCGGGAGAGGGGTCAATGAGCAGTTCTTC.

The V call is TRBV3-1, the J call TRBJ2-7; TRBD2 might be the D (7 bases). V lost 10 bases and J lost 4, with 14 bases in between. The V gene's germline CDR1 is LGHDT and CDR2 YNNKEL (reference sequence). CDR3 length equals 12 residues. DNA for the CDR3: TGTGCCACCTCGAGGGGGGGATACGAGCAGTACTTC. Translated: CATSRGGYEQYF.

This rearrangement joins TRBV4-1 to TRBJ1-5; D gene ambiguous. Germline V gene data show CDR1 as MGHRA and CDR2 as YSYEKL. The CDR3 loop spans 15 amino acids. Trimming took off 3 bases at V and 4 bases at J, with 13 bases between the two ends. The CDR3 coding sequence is TGCGCCAGCAGCCAGACCCTTGTTCGGAATCAGCCCCAGCATTTT. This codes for CASSQTLVRNQPQHF.

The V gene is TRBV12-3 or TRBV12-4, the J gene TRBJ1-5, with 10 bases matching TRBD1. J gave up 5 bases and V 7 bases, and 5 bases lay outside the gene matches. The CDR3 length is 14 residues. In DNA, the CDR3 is TGTGCCAGCACCGGGACAGGGGCTGATCAGCCCCAGCATTTT. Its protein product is CASTGTGADQPQHF.

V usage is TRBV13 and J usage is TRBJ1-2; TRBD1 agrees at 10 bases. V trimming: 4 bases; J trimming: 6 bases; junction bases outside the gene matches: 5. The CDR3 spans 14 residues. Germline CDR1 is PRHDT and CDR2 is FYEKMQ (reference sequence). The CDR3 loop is CASSSGQGRDGYTF. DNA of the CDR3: TGTGCCAGCAGCTCGGGACAGGGGCGGGATGGCTACACCTTC.

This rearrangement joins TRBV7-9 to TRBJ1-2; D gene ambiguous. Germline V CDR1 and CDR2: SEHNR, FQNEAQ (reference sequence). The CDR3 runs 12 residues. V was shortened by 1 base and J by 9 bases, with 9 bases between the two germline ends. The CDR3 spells CASSLEVGSYTF. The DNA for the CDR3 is TGTGCCAGCAGCTTAGAGGTCGGGAGCTACACCTTC. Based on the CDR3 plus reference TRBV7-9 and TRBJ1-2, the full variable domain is DTGVSQNPRHKITKRGQNVTFRCDPISEHNRLYWYRQTLGQGPEFLTYFQNEAQLEKSRLLSDRFSAERPKGSFSTLEIQRTEQGDSAMYLCASSLEVGSYTFGSGTRLTVV.

As DNA, the CDR3 is TGTGCCAGCAGCGTAGGGGGGGTCGGGGAGCTGTTTTTT. It is translated as CASSVGGVGELFF. V usage is TRBV9 and J usage is TRBJ2-2; TRBD2 might be the D (6 bases). V lost 0 bases and J 7 bases, leaving 7 bases between the germline ends. The CDR3 sequence is 13 residues long. Germline V CDR1 and CDR2: SGDLS, YYNGEE.

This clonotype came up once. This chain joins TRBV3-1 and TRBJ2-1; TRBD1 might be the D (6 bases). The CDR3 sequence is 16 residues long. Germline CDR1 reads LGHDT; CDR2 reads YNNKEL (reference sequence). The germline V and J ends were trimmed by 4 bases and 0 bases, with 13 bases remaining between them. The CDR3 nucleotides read TGTGCCAGCAGCCCATCCGGGACAAGCTCCTACAATGAGCAGTTCTTC. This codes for CASSPSGTSSYNEQFF.

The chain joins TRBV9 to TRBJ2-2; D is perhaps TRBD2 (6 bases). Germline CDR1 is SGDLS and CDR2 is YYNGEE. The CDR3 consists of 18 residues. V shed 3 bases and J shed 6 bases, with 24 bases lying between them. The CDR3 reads CASSDSGKIGGKAGELFF. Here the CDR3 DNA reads TGTGCCAGCAGCGACTCGGGCAAAATCGGGGGTAAGGCCGGGGAGCTGTTTTTT.

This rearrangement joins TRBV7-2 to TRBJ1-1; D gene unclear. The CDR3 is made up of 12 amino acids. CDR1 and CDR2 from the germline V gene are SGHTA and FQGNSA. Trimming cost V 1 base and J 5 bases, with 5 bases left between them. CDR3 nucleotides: TGTGCCAGCAGCTTAGATCGGACTGAAGCTTTCTTT. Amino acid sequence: CASSLDRTEAFF.

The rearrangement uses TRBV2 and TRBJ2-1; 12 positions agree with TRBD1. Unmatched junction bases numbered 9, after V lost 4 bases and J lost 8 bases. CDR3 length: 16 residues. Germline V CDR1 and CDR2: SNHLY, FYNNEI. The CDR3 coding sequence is TGTGCCAGCAGTGTATCCCGGGACAGGGGGCGGGATGAGCAGTTCTTC. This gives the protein CASSVSRDRGRDEQFF.

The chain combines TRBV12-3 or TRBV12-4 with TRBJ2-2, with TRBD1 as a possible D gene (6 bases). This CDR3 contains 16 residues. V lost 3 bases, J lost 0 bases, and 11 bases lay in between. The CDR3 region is CASSFTGTSNTGELFF. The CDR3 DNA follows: TGTGCCAGCAGTTTCACCGGGACATCGAACACCGGGGAGCTGTTTTTT.

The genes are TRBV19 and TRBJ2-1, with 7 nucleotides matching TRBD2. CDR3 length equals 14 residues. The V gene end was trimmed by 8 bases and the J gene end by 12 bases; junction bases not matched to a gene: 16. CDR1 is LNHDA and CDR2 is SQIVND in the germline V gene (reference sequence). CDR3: CASFNTGAGGGQFF. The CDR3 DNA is TGTGCCAGTTTCAATACCGGGGCCGGCGGGGGGCAGTTCTTC. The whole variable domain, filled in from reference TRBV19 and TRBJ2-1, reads DGGITQSPKYLFRKEGQNVTLSCEQNLNHDAMYWYRQDPGQGLRLIYYSQIVNDFQKGDIAEGYSVSREKKESFPLTVTSAQKNPTAFYLCASFNTGAGGGQFFGPGTRLTVL.

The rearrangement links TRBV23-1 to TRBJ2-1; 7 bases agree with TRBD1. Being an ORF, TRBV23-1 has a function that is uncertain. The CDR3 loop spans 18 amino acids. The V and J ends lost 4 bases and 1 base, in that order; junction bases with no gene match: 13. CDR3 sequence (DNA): TGCGCCAGCAGTCGAGCGGCAGGGACAGCTCTTTCCTACAATGAGCAGTTCTTC. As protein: CASSRAAGTALSYNEQFF.

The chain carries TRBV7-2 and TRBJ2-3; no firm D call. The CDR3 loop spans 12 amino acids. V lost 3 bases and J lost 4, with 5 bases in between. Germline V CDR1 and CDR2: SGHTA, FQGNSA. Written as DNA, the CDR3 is TGTGCCAGCAGCTTGTGGTCAGATACGCAGTATTTT. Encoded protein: CASSLWSDTQYF.

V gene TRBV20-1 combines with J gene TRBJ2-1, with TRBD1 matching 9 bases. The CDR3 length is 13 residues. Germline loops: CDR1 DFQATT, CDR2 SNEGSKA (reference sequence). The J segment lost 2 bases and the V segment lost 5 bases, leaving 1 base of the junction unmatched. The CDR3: CSAGQGTYNEQFF. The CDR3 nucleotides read TGCAGTGCTGGACAGGGGACCTACAATGAGCAGTTCTTC.